Listed below are T cell receptor beta chains from one sample, sequenced in a study of T cells in Graves' hyperthyroidism and ophthalmopathy. TCRdb re-derived calls from the multiplex PCR reads in MiXCR, one entry per CDR3 protein. The data hold roughly 720,000 distinct CDR3 sequences, with 15% to 20% observed a single time. Sample: blood. Every receptor here comes from a man aged 45-60 years with Graves' hyperthyroidism. Each CDR3 is given with its conserved first and last residue.

>TRBJ2-1|TRBV27
CASSLFLAGGPYNEQFF
>TRBJ1-2|TRBV14
CASSQDQALAYGYTF
>TRBJ1-2|TRBV29-1
CSVEADLQGAVGYGYTF
>TRBJ1-3|TRBV7-8
CASSLAQTGVRNTIYF
>TRBJ2-7|TRBV7-8
CASSPGTSGSNEQYF
>TRBJ2-7|TRBV19
CASSPVELPYEQYF
>TRBJ2-7|TRBV30
CAWSGLGTSGNSYYEQYF
>TRBJ2-7|TRBV11-1
CASSLRPSVEQYF
>TRBJ1-1|TRBV29-1
CSVSDTEAFF
>TRBJ2-5|TRBV14
CASSQVLDREETQYF
>TRBJ1-5|TRBV28
CASSLYAGLSNQPQHF
>TRBJ2-1|TRBV9
CASSVERTSGKYNEQFF
>TRBJ2-1|TRBV11-2
CASSAATYNEQFF
>TRBJ1-2|TRBV29-1
CSVQDGQGIGGYTF
>TRBJ2-2|TRBV18
CASSWYGANTGELFF
>TRBJ2-7|TRBV10-3
CAISESGAPYEQYF
>TRBJ2-1|TRBV28
CASSFSFRREGLNEQFF
>TRBJ1-1|TRBV4-3
CASSQEQGAEAFF
>TRBJ2-1|TRBV28
CASSFLDYNEQFF
>TRBJ2-2|TRBV14
CASSQDQWGVSTGELFF
>TRBJ1-1|TRBV20-1
CSALWGQGNTEAFF
>TRBJ1-1|TRBV6-2/TRBV6-3
CASSQGAFF
>TRBJ1-2|TRBV28
CASSFRGRGYTF
>TRBJ2-1|TRBV6-1
CASIYRQGAYNEQFF
>TRBJ2-7|TRBV19
CASSNGGLAGFSYEQYF
>TRBJ2-1|TRBV29-1
CSVTRVEQFF
>TRBJ2-1|TRBV10-2
CASSEPGLAAPHSYNEQFF
>TRBJ1-2|TRBV7-3
CASSLTGRVICDGYTF
>TRBJ2-5|TRBV11-2
CASSLAWEETQYF
>TRBJ2-3|TRBV10-1
CASSESTAAADTQYF
>TRBJ2-1|TRBV5-1
CASSLGRVDNEQFF
>TRBJ2-1|TRBV28
CASSTLAGGRLDEQFF
>TRBJ2-1|TRBV19
CASSIEGTSGRWYNEQFF
>TRBJ1-2|TRBV6-1
CASSASDSTQSYGYTF
>TRBJ2-1|TRBV28
CASSLQTSGTYNEQFF
>TRBJ2-1|TRBV12-3/TRBV12-4
CASSLFGGPNSYNEQFF
>TRBJ2-1|TRBV9
CASSDFSREGFFNEQFF
>TRBJ1-4|TRBV9
CASSGDSVEKLFF
>TRBJ2-2|TRBV19
CASSIGTGVSGELFF
>TRBJ1-5|TRBV7-9
CASSHGSGGLDQPQHF
>TRBJ2-1|TRBV9
CASSSRGFGNYNEQFF
>TRBJ2-5|TRBV9
CASSGQAGGGETQYF
>TRBJ1-5|TRBV24-1
CATSDSIDQPQHF
>TRBJ2-7|TRBV29-1
CSVEETGTAGRYEQYF
>TRBJ1-6|TRBV28
CASSGDSPLHF
>TRBJ2-2|TRBV7-3
CASSPLRVAGELFF
>TRBJ1-6|TRBV6-1
CASSSRTVSSYNSPLHF
>TRBJ2-7|TRBV4-3
CASSQEFGGSYEQYF
>TRBJ1-5|TRBV5-1
CASSMTVGQPQHF
>TRBJ1-2|TRBV29-1
CSVEEGVNYGYTF
>TRBJ2-3|TRBV18
CASDNQGLAGHTQYF
>TRBJ1-5|TRBV5-6
CASSLEGYGQPQHF
>TRBJ1-1|TRBV12-3/TRBV12-4
CASSFGTGGRNTEAFF